The following is a T cell receptor beta chain sequence with its context. The antigen is unknown. Assay: immunoSEQ multiplex PCR; the TCRdb copy retains only in-frame clones and omits some. The data contain about 94,000 clones, over 75% of them seen just once; the ten biggest clones take up under 0.35%. This sample is drawn from a study of OX40 agonist ivuxolimab in advanced cancers. As for the study in general: Males comprised approximately 84% of the group, whose mean age was approximately 62 years (range roughly 23 to 80). General study points: Circulating CD4+ and CD8+ T cells showed clonal expansion by week 6 at 0.1 to 3.0 mg/kg.

This sequence was found in an adult with an advanced solid tumor such as melanoma, head and neck, liver or kidney cancer. Sequencing was performed on CD4+ or CD8+ T cells sorted from blood, taken in a trial of the OX40 agonist ivuxolimab.

This chain's CDR3 is CASSSMASAGRGTEAFF. CDR3 DNA sequence: TGTGCCAGTAGTAGTATGGCAAGTGCAGGGAGGGGGACTGAAGCTTTCTTT. The chain has TRBV19 and TRBJ1-1, with D possibly matching TRBD1 (6 bases). Trimming stripped 4 bases from V and 5 bases from J, with 23 bases between. This CDR3 spans 17 amino acids. In germline, CDR1 is LNHDA, CDR2 SQIVND (reference sequence).